The clone carrying this TCR beta chain has at least ten counts. No antigen is known for it. A quantitative 5'-RACE method, one with molecular barcodes, was used to make TCR beta libraries. MiXCR, applied by TCRdb to the 5' RACE reads, yields one record per CDR3 protein. The table has 200,000 to 300,000 distinct CDR3 sequences, 8.6% seen once. These data come from a study of CD8 T cells in ankylosing spondylitis. Overall study results and limits: Disease-linked clones bore a CD8+ phenotype and were relatively rare in peripheral blood.

CDR3 length: 14 residues. Deletions cut 1 base from V and 4 bases from J, with 8 bases between. Per the germline V gene, CDR1 is SGHRS and CDR2 is YFSETQ. Sequencing was carried out using blood, either unsorted or a sorted T cell fraction (not recorded which). The receptor was isolated from a male donor with ankylosing spondylitis or in good health (not recorded which). This rearrangement joins TRBV5-1 to TRBJ2-2; D unresolved. CDR3 sequence reads: CASSLRVSTGELFF. The DNA for the CDR3 is TGCGCCAGCAGCTTGAGGGTATCCACCGGGGAGCTGTTTTTT.